What follows is one T cell receptor (beta chain) and its context. Trimming at V came to 0 bases and at J to 6 bases, leaving 9 bases not matched to a gene. This CDR3 is built from 16 residues. Germline CDR1 is SGHRS and CDR2 is YFSETQ. This sample was included in a study of blood T cell repertoires in COVID-19. Turning to the study itself: Sites in the United States, Italy and Spain provided acute and convalescent COVID-19 samples. The analysed material was cDNA or gDNA that came from T cells, B-cell-depleted T cells, or PBMCs.

Repertoires were generated with immunoSEQ multiplex PCR, while TCRdb's copy carries only in-frame clones and drops some. This table has roughly 250,000 clones, approximately 83% appearing once. The chain links TRBV5-1 to TRBJ2-4, with TRBD1 matching over 7 bases. The sequence was obtained from a human donor in a cohort sampled during active COVID-19. The sequenced material came from peripheral blood. CDR3 in DNA: TGCGCCAGCAGCTTGGGGACAGGTTCTCAAGTAAACATTCAGTACTTC. Amino acids: CASSLGTGSQVNIQYF.